The 2 T cell receptor beta chains below all came from one sample that was sequenced in a study of T cells after posttransplantation cyclophosphamide. TCRdb's table, derived via immunoSEQ multiplex PCR, lists solely in-frame clones and lacks some. Recorded here are tens of thousands of clones, none singletons. Treatment was busulfan-fludarabine conditioning, a marrow graft, and cyclophosphamide on days +3 and +4. This material consisted of PBMCs, taken after allogeneic stem cell transplant with posttransplant cyclophosphamide. These receptors all stem from a male patient aged 18-30 years who received an allogeneic stem cell transplant from a related donor, was CMV-positive, and had no GVHD. Some of the T cells may derive from the graft donor.

This clone was seen many times. The rearrangement uses TRBV5-1 and TRBJ2-3; D may be TRBD2 (5 bases). V lost 4 bases and J lost 2, with 14 bases in between. Germline V CDR1 and CDR2: SGHRS, YFSETQ. The CDR3 has 15 residues. CDR3 residues: CASSQMPGFTDTQYF. The CDR3 region has the DNA TGCGCCAGCAGCCAAATGCCGGGGTTCACAGATACGCAGTATTTT.

This clone was recorded at least ten times. The chain carries TRBV6-5 and TRBJ1-5; D perhaps matches TRBD1 (5 bases). Deletions cut 8 bases from V and 2 bases from J, with 13 bases between. The CDR3 spans 14 residues. The germline V gene has CDR1 MNHEY and CDR2 SVGAGI. The CDR3 loop reads CASGGVWGNQPQHF. Here the CDR3 DNA reads TGTGCCAGCGGGGGGGTTTGGGGCAATCAGCCCCAGCATTTT.